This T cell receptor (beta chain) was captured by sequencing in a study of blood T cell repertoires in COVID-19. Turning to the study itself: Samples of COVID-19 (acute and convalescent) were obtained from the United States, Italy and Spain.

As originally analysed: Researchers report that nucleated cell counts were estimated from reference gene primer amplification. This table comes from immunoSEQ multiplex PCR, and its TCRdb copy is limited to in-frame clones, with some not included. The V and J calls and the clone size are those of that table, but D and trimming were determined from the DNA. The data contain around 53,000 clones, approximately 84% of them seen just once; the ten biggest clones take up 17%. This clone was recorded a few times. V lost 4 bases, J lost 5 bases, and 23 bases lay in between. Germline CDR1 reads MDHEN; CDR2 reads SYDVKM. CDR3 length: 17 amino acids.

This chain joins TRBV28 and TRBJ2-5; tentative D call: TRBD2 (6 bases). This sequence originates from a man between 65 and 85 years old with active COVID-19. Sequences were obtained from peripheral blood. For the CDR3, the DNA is TGTGCCAGCAGTTCCCGGGTGTCCGGAGGGCAGTCCGAGACCCAGTACTTC. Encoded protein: CASSSRVSGGQSETQYF.